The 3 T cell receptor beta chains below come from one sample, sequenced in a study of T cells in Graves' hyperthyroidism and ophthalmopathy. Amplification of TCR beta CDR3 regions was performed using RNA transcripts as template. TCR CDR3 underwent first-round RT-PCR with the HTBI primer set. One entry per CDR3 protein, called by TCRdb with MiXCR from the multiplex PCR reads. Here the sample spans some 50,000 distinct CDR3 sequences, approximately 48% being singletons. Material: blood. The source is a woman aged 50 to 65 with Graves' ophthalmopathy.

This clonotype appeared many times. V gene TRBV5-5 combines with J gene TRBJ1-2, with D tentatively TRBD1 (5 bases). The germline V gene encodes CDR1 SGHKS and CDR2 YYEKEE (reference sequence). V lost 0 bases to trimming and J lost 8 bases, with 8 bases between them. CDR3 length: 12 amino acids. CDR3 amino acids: CASSLVGDGYTF. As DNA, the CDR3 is TGTGCCAGCAGCTTGGTGGGGGACGGCTACACCTTC.

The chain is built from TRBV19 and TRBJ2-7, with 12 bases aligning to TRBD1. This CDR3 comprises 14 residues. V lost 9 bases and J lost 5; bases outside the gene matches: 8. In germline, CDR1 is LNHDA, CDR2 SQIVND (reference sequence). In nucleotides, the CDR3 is TGTGCCAGCTTGCCGGGACAGGGGGCAAACGAGCAGTACTTC. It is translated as CASLPGQGANEQYF.

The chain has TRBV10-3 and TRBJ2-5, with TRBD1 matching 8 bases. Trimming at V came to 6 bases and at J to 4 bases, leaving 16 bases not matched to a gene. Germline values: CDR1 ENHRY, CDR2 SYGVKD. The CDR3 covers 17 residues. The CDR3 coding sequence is TGTGCCATCAGCAAGTCGGGCGGCAGGGGGCAAGGAGAGACCCAGTACTTC. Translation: CAISKSGGRGQGETQYF.